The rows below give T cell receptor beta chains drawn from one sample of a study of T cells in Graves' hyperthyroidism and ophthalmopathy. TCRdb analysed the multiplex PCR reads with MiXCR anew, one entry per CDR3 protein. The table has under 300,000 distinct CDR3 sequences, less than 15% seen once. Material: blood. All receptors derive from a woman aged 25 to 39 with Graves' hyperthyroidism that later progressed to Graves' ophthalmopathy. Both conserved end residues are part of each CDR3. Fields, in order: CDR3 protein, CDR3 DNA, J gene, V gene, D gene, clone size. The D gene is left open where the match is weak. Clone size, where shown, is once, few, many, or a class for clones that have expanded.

CASSPQQGRNDGYTF	TGTGCCAGCAGCCCACAACAGGGGCGAAATGATGGCTACACCTTC	TRBJ1-2	TRBV7-9	TRBD1	many
CASSQDTGQPQHF	TGTGCCAGCAGCCAAGATACGGGTCAGCCCCAGCATTTT	TRBJ1-5	TRBV3-1	-	many
CSARGGLAGVTGELFF	TGCAGTGCTAGGGGTGGACTAGCGGGGGTCACCGGGGAGTTGTTTTTT	TRBJ2-2	TRBV20-1	TRBD2	-
CASSDRLAGIPNEQFF	TGTGCCAGCAGCGACCGACTAGCGGGTATCCCCAATGAGCAGTTCTTC	TRBJ2-1	TRBV3-1	TRBD2	-
CASSPLRDEKLFF	TGTGCCAGCTCACCACTCAGAGATGAAAAACTGTTTTTT	TRBJ1-4	TRBV18	-	many
CASSQTGTGELFF	TGTGCCAGCTCACAAACTGGAACCGGGGAGCTGTTTTTT	TRBJ2-2	TRBV18	-	many
CASRLRGGMNTEAFF	TGTGCCAGCAGGCTGCGGGGCGGGATGAACACTGAAGCTTTCTTT	TRBJ1-1	TRBV12-3/TRBV12-4	-	many
CASSTTRAKSSSYNEQFF	TGTGCCAGTAGTACTACAAGGGCAAAATCGAGCTCCTACAATGAGCAGTTCTTC	TRBJ2-1	TRBV19	-	many
CASSIGLGLNQPQHF	TGTGCCAGTAGTATAGGGCTCGGGTTAAATCAGCCCCAGCATTTT	TRBJ1-5	TRBV19	-	-
CASSQDLEWHEQFF	TGCGCCAGCAGCCAAGATCTTGAGTGGCATGAGCAGTTCTTC	TRBJ2-1	TRBV4-3	-	many
CASSPPTSGSSEQFF	TGTGCCAGCAGCCCTCCGACTAGCGGGAGTTCAGAGCAGTTCTTC	TRBJ2-1	TRBV7-9	TRBD2	many
CAWSGLAGPMGTQYF	TGTGCCTGGAGTGGATTAGCGGGGCCAATGGGTACGCAGTATTTT	TRBJ2-3	TRBV30	TRBD2	many
CASSRDGSSYNEQFF	TGTGCCAGCAGTCGGGACGGAAGCTCCTACAATGAGCAGTTCTTC	TRBJ2-1	TRBV27	-	many
CASSSWTGRNEQFF	TGTGCCAGCAGTTCGTGGACAGGGCGCAATGAGCAGTTCTTC	TRBJ2-1	TRBV28	TRBD1	many
CASSLIQGLADTQYF	TGTGCCAGCAGTCTCATACAGGGTTTGGCAGATACGCAGTATTTT	TRBJ2-3	TRBV27	-	few
CASSRTQNTEAFF	TGTGCCAGTAGTAGGACACAGAACACTGAAGCTTTCTTT	TRBJ1-1	TRBV19	-	few
CASSLAPAGPYEQYF	TGTGCCAGCAGCTTAGCGCCCGCAGGCCCCTACGAGCAGTACTTC	TRBJ2-7	TRBV7-2	-	many
CASSFASGRSGVYNEQFF	TGTGCCAGCAGTTTCGCTAGCGGGAGGAGCGGGGTCTACAATGAGCAGTTCTTC	TRBJ2-1	TRBV12-3/TRBV12-4	TRBD2	many
CASSLSGGLANSDTQYF	TGTGCCAGCAGTTTATCGGGGGGACTAGCAAACTCAGATACGCAGTATTTT	TRBJ2-3	TRBV27	TRBD2	many
CASCPPGPSYEQYF	TGTGCCAGCTGTCCCCCGGGACCGAGCTACGAGCAGTACTTC	TRBJ2-7	TRBV28	-	many